Listed below are T cell receptor beta chains from one sample, sequenced in a study of cytomegalovirus exposure and HLA in healthy donors. Data came from immunoSEQ multiplex PCR; TCRdb stores just in-frame clones and leaves some out. The sample consists of more than 200,000 clones, roughly 85% of them appearing once. Material: PBMCs. The receptors here all came from a male donor in good health and CMV-seronegative. Both conserved end residues are part of each CDR3. Each record gives: CDR3 DNA, CDR3 protein, V gene, clone size, D gene, J gene. D genes are given only for firm matches. Size is stated for part of the rows, as once, few or many counts, or as a class when the clone is expanded.

CDR3nt: TGTGCCAGCAGCCCCCGGGTCGGAAATTATGGCTACACCTTC; CDR3aa: CASSPRVGNYGYTF; v_gene: TRBV7-3; abundance: few; d_gene: .; j_gene: TRBJ1-2
CDR3nt: TGTGCCAGCAGTTCCCGACAGGGGTCTCAGCCCCAGCATTTT; CDR3aa: CASSSRQGSQPQHF; v_gene: TRBV28; abundance: .; d_gene: TRBD1; j_gene: TRBJ1-5
CDR3nt: TGTGCCAGCAGTGAAGCAGGGAGCGGCCGGGGGGAGACCCAGTACTTC; CDR3aa: CASSEAGSGRGETQYF; v_gene: TRBV6-1; abundance: once; d_gene: .; j_gene: TRBJ2-5
CDR3nt: TGTGCCAGCAGCCCAGCGGGAGCGACCTATAGCACAGATACGCAGTATTTT; CDR3aa: CASSPAGATYSTDTQYF; v_gene: TRBV11-3; abundance: few; d_gene: TRBD2; j_gene: TRBJ2-3
CDR3nt: TGTGCCTGGAGTACAGCGGGAGGCTCCTACGAGCAGTACTTC; CDR3aa: CAWSTAGGSYEQYF; v_gene: TRBV30; abundance: .; d_gene: TRBD2; j_gene: TRBJ2-7
CDR3nt: TGCGCCAGCAGCTTGTATTTGAATCCGGAGGGCTACACCTTC; CDR3aa: CASSLYLNPEGYTF; v_gene: TRBV5-1; abundance: .; d_gene: .; j_gene: TRBJ1-2
CDR3nt: TGTGCCAGTAGTCCACAGGGTGGGCTAAACGGTGGCTACACCTTC; CDR3aa: CASSPQGGLNGGYTF; v_gene: TRBV19; abundance: few; d_gene: .; j_gene: TRBJ1-2
CDR3nt: TGTGCCTGGGCCCCGGGACAGCCGGGAGAGCCCCAGCATTTT; CDR3aa: CAWAPGQPGEPQHF; v_gene: TRBV30; abundance: .; d_gene: TRBD1; j_gene: TRBJ1-5
CDR3nt: TGTGCCAGCATAGGGACTGGGTCCTACGAGCAGTACTTC; CDR3aa: CASIGTGSYEQYF; v_gene: TRBV6-6; abundance: .; d_gene: .; j_gene: TRBJ2-7
CDR3nt: TGTGCCAGTGGATGGGACAGCCCCAATCAGCCCCAGCATTTT; CDR3aa: CASGWDSPNQPQHF; v_gene: TRBV28; abundance: .; d_gene: TRBD1; j_gene: TRBJ1-5
CDR3nt: TGTGCCAGCAGGTCTAACTATGAAGCTTTCTTT; CDR3aa: CASRSNYEAFF; v_gene: TRBV27; abundance: .; d_gene: .; j_gene: TRBJ1-1
CDR3nt: TGTGCCAGCAGCCCCGGACAGGGTCACGAGCAGTACTTC; CDR3aa: CASSPGQGHEQYF; v_gene: TRBV11-1; abundance: .; d_gene: TRBD1; j_gene: TRBJ2-7
CDR3nt: TGTGCCAGCAGTTTAGGGGGGTGGGGGGAGCTGTTTTTT; CDR3aa: CASSLGGWGELFF; v_gene: TRBV27; abundance: .; d_gene: .; j_gene: TRBJ2-2
CDR3nt: TGTGCCAGCAGCGCCCGACAGGGGTCCTACGAGCAGTACTTC; CDR3aa: CASSARQGSYEQYF; v_gene: TRBV7-2; abundance: .; d_gene: TRBD1; j_gene: TRBJ2-7
CDR3nt: TGTGCCAGCAGTGAAGTGATAGTGGGCACCGGTAACTACAATGAGCAGTTCTTC; CDR3aa: CASSEVIVGTGNYNEQFF; v_gene: TRBV6-1; abundance: .; d_gene: .; j_gene: TRBJ2-1
CDR3nt: TGCGCCAGCAGCCAAGGTGGAGGGTCTAGCACAGATACGCAGTATTTT; CDR3aa: CASSQGGGSSTDTQYF; v_gene: TRBV4-3; abundance: .; d_gene: .; j_gene: TRBJ2-3
CDR3nt: TGTGCCAGCAGTTTACCAGGGCAAAGTAATGAGCAGTTCTTC; CDR3aa: CASSLPGQSNEQFF; v_gene: TRBV28; abundance: .; d_gene: .; j_gene: TRBJ2-1
CDR3nt: TGTGCCAGCTCACCTGGCCAGGGGAACACTGAAGCTTTCTTT; CDR3aa: CASSPGQGNTEAFF; v_gene: TRBV18; abundance: .; d_gene: .; j_gene: TRBJ1-1
CDR3nt: TGTGCCAGCAGTCTTCACCTAGAAGGACAATATGGCTACACCTTC; CDR3aa: CASSLHLEGQYGYTF; v_gene: TRBV6-1; abundance: .; d_gene: .; j_gene: TRBJ1-2
CDR3nt: TGTGTCAGCAGCCCATCGACAGGGGGTACGCAGTATTTT; CDR3aa: CVSSPSTGGTQYF; v_gene: TRBV7-7; abundance: .; d_gene: TRBD1; j_gene: TRBJ2-3
CDR3nt: TGTGCCAGCAGCGAGCCTCGGGAGAACCAGAACACTGAAGCTTTCTTT; CDR3aa: CASSEPRENQNTEAFF; v_gene: TRBV9; abundance: .; d_gene: .; j_gene: TRBJ1-1